The 4 T cell receptor beta chains reported below all come from one sample, sequenced in a study of shared clonotypes between healthy human individuals (dated by TCRdb to about 2020). The library was made by the immunoSEQ multiplex PCR assay. The table comes from immuneACCESS by way of TCRdb, which keeps in-frame sequences with V and J called. Part of the clones is missing from these tables; in studies checked, under half for an unresolved V gene and the rest for unknown reasons. This sample has roughly 2,000,000 clones in its table, and about 94% of those were observed once. Over 1.5% of the sample is in the top ten clones. CD8 naive samples consisted of CD45RO-negative cells that were positively selected for CCR7, yielding a CD45RA+CCR7+ population without TemRA cells. The specimen was naive CD8+ T cells from PBMCs. Taken with the paper, the label for cell subset or site translates to: CD45RA+CCR7+. These receptors were taken from a man in his late teens or twenties in good health. Some clones in this sample may be carry-over from other donors' samples.

On this clone: Additional DNA sequences in this sample encode the identical CDR3. The genes are TRBV27 and TRBJ2-7; D is unclear. The CDR3 is 12 residues long. CDR1 is MNHEY and CDR2 is SMNVEV in the germline V gene (reference sequence). Deletions cut 3 bases from V and 4 bases from J, with 7 bases between. DNA for the CDR3: TGTGCCAGCAGTTTGTCCGGATACGAGCAGTACTTC. Its translation is CASSLSGYEQYF.

The chain links TRBV4-2 to TRBJ1-2; D perhaps matches TRBD1 (6 bases). The V gene's germline CDR1 is LGHNA and CDR2 YNFKEQ. CDR3 size: 16 residues. The germline V and J ends were trimmed by 0 bases and 4 bases, with 15 bases remaining between them. In DNA, the CDR3 is TGTGCCAGCAGCCAAGATAGGGGGGGTTATCTCTATGGCTACACCTTC. Its translation: CASSQDRGGYLYGYTF.

The chain couples TRBV9 to TRBJ2-1; TRBD1 is a possible D gene (5 bases). V lost 0 bases, J lost 3 bases, and 10 bases lay in between. Germline V gives CDR1 SGDLS, CDR2 YYNGEE. CDR3 size: 15 residues. The CDR3 DNA reads TGTGCCAGCAGCGTAGCAGGGCAAATCTACAATGAGCAGTTCTTC. Protein sequence: CASSVAGQIYNEQFF. Drawing the rest from reference TRBV9 and TRBJ2-1, the complete variable domain is DSGVTQTPKHLITATGQRVTLRCSPRSGDLSVYWYQQSLDQGLQFLIQYYNGEERAKGNILERFSAQQFPDLHSELNLSSLELGDSALYFCASSVAGQIYNEQFFGPGTRLTVL.

The genes are TRBV19 and TRBJ2-7; perhaps TRBD2 as D (5 bases). The CDR3 is made up of 16 amino acids. V was cut by 0 bases and J by 1 base, with 13 bases left in between. The V gene's germline CDR1 is LNHDA and CDR2 SQIVND (reference sequence). The CDR3 DNA is TGTGCCAGTAGTATAGATCGGGATCGAGGTTCCTACGAGCAGTACTTC. It is translated as CASSIDRDRGSYEQYF. Based on the CDR3 plus reference TRBV19 and TRBJ2-7, the full variable domain is DGGITQSPKYLFRKEGQNVTLSCEQNLNHDAMYWYRQDPGQGLRLIYYSQIVNDFQKGDIAEGYSVSREKKESFPLTVTSAQKNPTAFYLCASSIDRDRGSYEQYFGPGTRLTVT.